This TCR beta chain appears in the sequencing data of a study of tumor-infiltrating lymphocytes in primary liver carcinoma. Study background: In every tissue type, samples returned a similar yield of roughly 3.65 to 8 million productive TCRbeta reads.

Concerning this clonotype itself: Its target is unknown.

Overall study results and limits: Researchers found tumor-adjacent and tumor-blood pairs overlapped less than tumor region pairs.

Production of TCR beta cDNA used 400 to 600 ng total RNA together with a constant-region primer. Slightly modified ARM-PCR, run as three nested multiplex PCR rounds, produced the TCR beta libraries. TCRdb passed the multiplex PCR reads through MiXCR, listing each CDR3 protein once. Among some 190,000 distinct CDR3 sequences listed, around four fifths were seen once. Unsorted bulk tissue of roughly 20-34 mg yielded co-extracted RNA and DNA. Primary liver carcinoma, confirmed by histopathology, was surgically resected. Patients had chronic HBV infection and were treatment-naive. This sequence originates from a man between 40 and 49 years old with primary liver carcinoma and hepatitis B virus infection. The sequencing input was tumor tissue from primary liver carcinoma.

CDR3 DNA sequence: TGCAGCGTTGTTGGGACGAACACCTGGAAGCTGTTTTTT. Translating gives CSVVGTNTWKLFF. The chain employs TRBV29-1 and TRBJ2-2; the D gene could be TRBD1 or TRBD2 (5 bases each). The CDR3 totals 13 residues. Trimming removed 4 bases at V and 12 bases at J, with 18 bases between. Germline lookup yields CDR1 SQVTM and CDR2 ANQGSEA.